Only a few counts were recorded for the clone carrying this T cell receptor beta chain. No antigen is known for it. The data were obtained in a study of T cell repertoires in cytomegalovirus infection. The wider study: From public TCR beta signatures came an indication of both CMV infection and matching HLA type. Points from the study as a whole: Across the ex vivo response, the dominant clonotypes were HLA-C-restricted CMV-specific TCR beta clonotypes. CMV carriers with the relevant HLA were identified by cumulative public TCR beta family frequency.

TCRdb recomputed calls from the reads with MiXCR, one row per CDR3 protein. The sample includes about 260,000 distinct CDR3 sequences, about an eighth of them seen just once. The CDR3 is 12 amino acids. V trimming: 8 bases; J trimming: 4 bases; junction bases outside the gene matches: 4. Germline lookup yields CDR1 SNHLY and CDR2 FYNNEI. The receptor comes from a human donor in good health (CMV status not recorded). Some clones in this sample may be carry-over from other donors' samples. The J gene is TRBJ1-2, the V gene TRBV2; 7 nucleotides agree with TRBD1. The sample was PBMCs. The CDR3 nucleotides read TGTGCCAGCGGGGGACAGACCTATGGCTACACCTTC. Amino acid sequence: CASGGQTYGYTF.